Listed here are 31 T cell receptor beta chains from one sample, sequenced in a study of Ad26.COV2.S vaccination and SARS-CoV-2 variants. Treatment noted: around 19 received Ad26.COV2.S at low or high dose, single or two shots; about 5 received placebo; per-sample allocation not given. Samples came from day 63 after the first vaccine or placebo injection. Libraries were prepared by immunoSEQ multiplex PCR; TCRdb keeps only in-frame clonotypes and omits some of them. The table includes around 450,000 clones, approximately 88% detected once. The material was peripheral blood, obtained in a trial of Ad26.COV2.S vaccine versus placebo. These receptor sequences come from a person between 18 and 65 years old who received the Ad26.COV2.S COVID-19 vaccine or a placebo.

Written as DNA, the CDR3 is TGTGCCAGCAGCCTGGCGGGGGGGTTTAGATACGAGCAGTACTTC. It is translated as CASSLAGGFRYEQYF. The V gene is TRBV5-8, the J gene TRBJ2-7, with 9 bases fitting TRBD2. J lost 4 bases, V lost 4 bases, and 9 bases had no gene match. The germline V gene encodes CDR1 SGHTS and CDR2 YDEGEE. CDR3 length equals 15 residues.

The chain uses TRBV7-2 and TRBJ2-7; unclear D gene. Germline V CDR1 and CDR2: SGHTA, FQGNSA. The germline V and J ends were trimmed by 2 bases and 9 bases, with 14 bases remaining between them. This CDR3 spans 13 amino acids. In nucleotides, the CDR3 is TGTGCCAGCAGCTTATTTAGAGCAGGTGGGCAGTACTTC. Amino acids: CASSLFRAGGQYF.

The chain is built from TRBV2 and TRBJ2-7, with D maybe TRBD1 (5 bases). The CDR3 runs 14 residues. Germline assignment: CDR1 SNHLY and CDR2 FYNNEI. The V end lost 2 bases, the J end lost 7 bases, and 15 bases lay between the germline ends. The CDR3 nucleotides are TGTGCCAGCAGTGAACAGGGCCTAAGTGGGGAGCAGTACTTC. The encoded protein is CASSEQGLSGEQYF.

The chain couples TRBV11-2 to TRBJ1-6; possibly TRBD1 for D (5 bases). V was pared by 8 bases and J by 7 bases, with 18 bases between. CDR3 size: 15 residues. From germline, CDR1 is SGHAT and CDR2 FQNNGV. The CDR3 loop is CASGLGPGWNSPLHF. The CDR3 bases are TGTGCCAGCGGGTTGGGGCCAGGATGGAATTCACCCCTCCACTTT.

The rearrangement joins TRBV21-1 to TRBJ1-4. TRBV21-1 is a pseudogene locus. CDR3 length: 10 residues. In DNA form, the CDR3 reads TGTGCCAACCGGGGCCCTTTTAGTATTTTT. Its translation: CANRGPFSIF.

This rearrangement joins TRBV2 to TRBJ2-4, with D perhaps matching TRBD1 (6 bases). The germline V gene encodes CDR1 SNHLY and CDR2 FYNNEI. The CDR3 spans 12 residues. Trimming removed 8 bases at V and 4 bases at J, with 9 bases between. CDR3 sequence: CASRGQKNIQYF. The CDR3 DNA sequence: TGTGCCAGCCGGGGACAAAAAAACATTCAGTACTTC.

V usage is TRBV13 and J usage is TRBJ2-3, with 13 nucleotides matching TRBD2. The germline gives CDR1 PRHDT, CDR2 FYEKMQ (reference sequence). The ends lost 4 bases at V and 2 bases at J; junction bases unmatched: 9. CDR3 length equals 18 residues. The DNA of the CDR3 is TGTGCCAGCAGCTCCAAAACTAGCGGGGGGGCCTACACAGATACGCAGTATTTT. Protein product: CASSSKTSGGAYTDTQYF. Together with reference TRBV13 and TRBJ2-3, the CDR3 gives the full variable domain: AAGVIQSPRHLIKEKRETATLKCYPIPRHDTVYWYQQGPGQDPQFLISFYEKMQSDKGSIPDRFSAQQFSDYHSELNMSSLELGDSALYFCASSSKTSGGAYTDTQYFGPGTRLTVL.

This clone was found a few times. The rearrangement links TRBV23-1 to TRBJ1-2; 7 bases fit TRBD1. TRBV23-1 is annotated as an ORF whose role is uncertain. After removal of 4 bases from V and 1 base from J, the junction contained 12 bases not matched to a gene. This CDR3 spans 17 amino acids. DNA for the CDR3: TGCGCCAGCAGTCGCCCTACGAGACAGGGAGATAACTATGGCTACACCTTC. Its protein product is CASSRPTRQGDNYGYTF.

The chain couples TRBV7-3 to TRBJ2-5; D may be TRBD1 or TRBD2 (6 bases each). The CDR3 contains 14 residues. The germline V gene encodes CDR1 SGHTA and CDR2 FQGTGA. V was shortened by 4 bases and J by 5 bases, with 14 bases between the two germline ends. Here the CDR3 reads CASSSTGAFETQYF. In nucleotides, the CDR3 is TGTGCCAGCAGCTCCACGGGGGCTTTCGAGACCCAGTACTTC.

The V and J genes are TRBV10-1 and TRBJ2-7; D is unresolved. The CDR3 is 15 amino acids. V was pared by 2 bases and J by 10 bases, with 21 bases between. Germline V gene lookup returns CDR1 WNHNN and CDR2 SYGVQD (reference sequence). This chain's CDR3 is CASSEDVISRRIQYF. The CDR3 DNA follows: TGCGCCAGCAGTGAGGATGTCATTTCTAGGAGAATACAGTACTTC.

The J gene is TRBJ1-4, the V gene TRBV6-5, with 9 bases matching TRBD1. This CDR3 is built from 15 residues. V gave up 7 bases and J gave up 8 bases; unmatched junction bases: 11. Germline lookup yields CDR1 MNHEY and CDR2 SVGAGI. CDR3 nucleotide sequence: TGTGCCAGCACCCTTTCGACAGGGGGGTCCGAAAAACTGTTTTTT. Its translation: CASTLSTGGSEKLFF.

V is TRBV7-2 and J is TRBJ2-6; D possibly corresponds to TRBD1 (5 bases). The germline gives CDR1 SGHTA, CDR2 FQGNSA. There are 13 residues in the CDR3. Between the trimmed V and J ends, which lost 10 bases and 0 bases, there was a span of 7 bases. CDR3 amino acids: CATDSSGANVLTF. The CDR3 coding sequence is TGTGCCACCGACAGCTCTGGGGCCAACGTCCTGACTTTC.

This sequence joins TRBV2 and TRBJ2-7; a possible D gene is TRBD1 (6 bases). This CDR3 has 13 residues. Trimming pared 7 bases from V and 4 bases from J, leaving 14 bases between. Germline V gives CDR1 SNHLY, CDR2 FYNNEI. In nucleotides, the CDR3 is TGTGCCAGCACCGAAGGGGGATGGTACGAGCAGTACTTC. Translating gives CASTEGGWYEQYF.

J is TRBJ2-2 and V is TRBV21-1; TRBD2 is the table's D call, not checked against the DNA. TRBV21-1 is an annotated pseudogene. This CDR3 has 18 amino acids. CDR3 DNA sequence: TGTGCCAGCAGCAAAAGGCAGGTACCCTCAGAGGGAGTCGGGGAGCTGTTTTTT. Its protein is CASSKRQVPSEGVGELFF.

The chain uses TRBV4-3 and TRBJ2-7; 10 bases match TRBD1. V shed 1 base and J 1 base; nucleotides not matched to a gene: 1. CDR1 LGHNA and CDR2 YSLEER come from the germline V gene. The CDR3 is 15 amino acids. CDR3 protein: CASSQGTGGSYEQYF. The CDR3 DNA reads as TGCGCCAGCAGCCAAGGGACAGGGGGTTCCTACGAGCAGTACTTC.

The rearrangement links TRBV5-1 to TRBJ1-3; D is perhaps TRBD1 (6 bases). CDR1 SGHRS and CDR2 YFSETQ come from the germline V gene. CDR3 length: 18 residues. Trimming pared 0 bases from V and 2 bases from J, leaving 18 bases between. CDR3 coding DNA: TGCGCCAGCAGCTTGGACCGGGGGCAGGGCGCGACTGGAAACACCATATATTTT. It encodes CASSLDRGQGATGNTIYF.

The rearrangement links TRBV7-2 to TRBJ2-1; 8 bases line up with TRBD2. Trimming at V came to 5 bases and at J to 4 bases, leaving 7 bases not matched to a gene. The CDR3 is made up of 15 amino acids. CDR1 and CDR2 (germline): SGHTA, FQGNSA. The CDR3 reads CASSIIAGIYNEQFF. The DNA for the CDR3 is TGTGCCAGCAGCATAATAGCGGGAATTTACAATGAGCAGTTCTTC. The whole variable domain, remainder taken from reference TRBV7-2 and TRBJ2-1, is GAGVSQSPSNKVTEKGKDVELRCDPISGHTALYWYRQSLGQGLEFLIYFQGNSAPDKSGLPSDRFSAERTGGSVSTLTIQRTQQEDSAVYLCASSIIAGIYNEQFFGPGTRLTVL.

The chain links TRBV19 to TRBJ2-3, with TRBD1 identical over 9 bases. There are 16 residues in the CDR3. Per germline, CDR1 LNHDA and CDR2 SQIVND (reference sequence). V shed 1 base and J 0 bases; nucleotides not matched to a gene: 2. The CDR3 coding sequence is TGTGCCAGTAGTATAGGGGGACAGGGTAGCACAGATACGCAGTATTTT. Protein sequence: CASSIGGQGSTDTQYF.

The chain links TRBV9 to TRBJ1-6, with 7 bases identical to TRBD1. The CDR3 extends over 14 amino acids. V lost 4 bases and J lost 9; bases outside the gene matches: 7. The V gene's germline CDR1 is SGDLS and CDR2 YYNGEE. CDR3 bases: TGTGCCAGCAGCACTTTGACAGGGAGTTCACCCCTCCACTTT. Translated, it gives CASSTLTGSSPLHF.

The V call is TRBV9, the J call TRBJ2-3; 7 positions agree with TRBD2. Per germline, CDR1 SGDLS and CDR2 YYNGEE. V lost 0 bases to trimming and J lost 2 bases; unmatched junction nucleotides: 3. The length of the CDR3 is 15 residues. The CDR3 nucleotides read TGTGCCAGCAGCGTAGACGGGGGGTCCACAGATACGCAGTATTTT. This codes for CASSVDGGSTDTQYF.

Of note for this clone: The identical CDR3 is also encoded by other nucleotide sequences in the sample. This chain uses TRBV29-1 with TRBJ1-1, with 9 bases that match TRBD1. The V segment lost 6 bases and the J segment 1 base; nucleotides outside the gene matches: 3. The germline V gene encodes CDR1 SQVTM and CDR2 ANQGSEA. The CDR3 has 13 amino acids. The CDR3 reads CSVSTGGNTEAFF. The CDR3 DNA follows: TGCAGCGTATCGACAGGGGGGAACACTGAAGCTTTCTTT.

The chain recombines TRBV27 with TRBJ2-2; the match to TRBD2 covers 10 bases. V lost 7 bases and J lost 5; bases outside the gene matches: 10. This CDR3 has 16 residues. Germline V gives CDR1 MNHEY, CDR2 SMNVEV (reference sequence). The CDR3 protein is CASTTRAGGGTGELFF. The CDR3 DNA reads as TGTGCCAGCACCACCCGAGCGGGGGGGGGAACCGGGGAGCTGTTTTTT.

This rearrangement joins TRBV3-1 (or the pseudogene TRBV3-2) to TRBJ1-2; TRBD1 matches 7 bases. From germline, CDR1 is LGHDT and CDR2 YNNKEL (reference sequence). The ends lost 1 base at V and 7 bases at J; junction bases unmatched: 12. This CDR3 region has 16 residues. The CDR3 is CASSQARDSQRAGYTF. DNA of the CDR3: TGTGCCAGCAGCCAAGCCCGGGACAGCCAAAGGGCTGGCTACACCTTC.

This clone was recorded a few times. The gene calls are TRBV18 and TRBJ1-1; D perhaps matches TRBD1 (5 bases). Trimming took off 3 bases at V and 4 bases at J, with 9 bases between the two ends. The CDR3 spans 13 residues. CDR1 is KGHSH and CDR2 is LQKENI in the germline V gene. The CDR3 DNA is TGTGCCAGCTCACCGGGGGAAGGCACTGAAGCTTTCTTT. This codes for CASSPGEGTEAFF.

The CDR3 region has the DNA TGTGCCAGCTCAGCCACAGGCGGACAAGCTTTCTTT. It codes for CASSATGGQAFF. The genes are TRBV18 and TRBJ1-1; tentative D call: TRBD1 (5 bases). The germline V gene has CDR1 KGHSH and CDR2 LQKENI. The length of the CDR3 is 12 residues. Trimming stripped 5 bases from V and 9 bases from J, with 13 bases between.

The chain recombines TRBV5-1 with TRBJ1-4; D is unresolved. Trimming stripped 7 bases from V and 2 bases from J, with 15 bases between. Germline CDR1 and CDR2: SGHRS and YFSETQ. This CDR3 spans 15 amino acids. The CDR3 reads CASRSSTDTNEKLFF. CDR3 nucleotides: TGCGCCAGCCGTTCCTCCACGGATACTAATGAAAAACTGTTTTTT.

The chain joins TRBV11-2 to TRBJ2-5; a possible D gene is TRBD1 (6 bases). CDR1 and CDR2 from the germline V gene are SGHAT and FQNNGV. The V end lost 5 bases, the J end lost 1 base, and 8 bases lay between the germline ends. The CDR3 covers 13 residues. The CDR3 nucleotides read TGTGCCAGCAGCCAGGGGCGCCAAGAGACCCAGTACTTC. This encodes CASSQGRQETQYF.

The chain uses TRBV11-2 and TRBJ1-4; D ambiguous. CDR3 length equals 16 residues. V shed 0 bases and J shed 4 bases, with 12 bases lying between them. Germline V gene data show CDR1 as SGHAT and CDR2 as FQNNGV. The CDR3 loop reads CASSLDWVTRNEKLFF. The CDR3 DNA reads TGTGCCAGCAGCTTAGATTGGGTTACCCGTAATGAAAAACTGTTTTTT.

CDR3 amino acids: CASSVGGGSYNEQFF. CDR3 nucleotides: TGTGCCAGCAGCGTAGGAGGCGGGAGTTACAATGAGCAGTTCTTC. This chain links TRBV9 with TRBJ2-1; the match to TRBD2 covers 7 bases. Per germline, CDR1 SGDLS and CDR2 YYNGEE. The CDR3 contains 15 residues. The trim removed 0 bases at V and 4 bases at J, leaving 4 bases unmatched.

The chain has TRBV4-2 and TRBJ2-5; 8 bases match TRBD2. Looked up from germline, CDR1 is LGHNA and CDR2 is YNFKEQ. V was pared by 1 base and J by 3 bases, with 4 bases of the junction left unmatched. The CDR3 is made up of 15 amino acids. The chain's CDR3 is CASSQGNGGEETQYF. The CDR3 region has the DNA TGTGCCAGCAGCCAAGGAAACGGGGGGGAAGAGACCCAGTACTTC.

This clone was recorded only once. The chain uses TRBV10-3 and TRBJ2-3; D is ambiguous. V lost 2 bases and J lost 0, with 6 bases in between. Germline CDR1 is ENHRY and CDR2 is SYGVKD. The CDR3 contains 14 residues. This CDR3 is CAISEDGSTDTQYF. CDR3 bases: TGTGCCATCAGTGAGGACGGTAGCACAGATACGCAGTATTTT.